The 24 T cell receptor beta chains presented below share a single source sample, sequenced in a study of T cells after yellow fever vaccination. In TCRdb, the 5' RACE reads were re-called with MiXCR into one record per CDR3 protein. There are under 600,000 distinct CDR3 sequences in the sample; roughly 14% occur only once, and 11% to 15% lies in the top ten. The starting material was PBMCs, obtained on the day of the yellow fever booster vaccination. Every receptor here comes from a man aged 25 to 40 who received the YFV17D yellow fever vaccine.

The V gene is TRBV19, the J gene TRBJ2-2; D remains ambiguous. Trimming removed 4 bases at V and 0 bases at J, with 9 bases between. CDR3 length: 15 residues. CDR1 is LNHDA, CDR2 SQIVND, per germline (reference sequence). CDR3 sequence (DNA): TGTGCCAGTAGTAGCCAAAACGCGAACACCGGGGAGCTGTTTTTT. Encoded protein: CASSSQNANTGELFF.

The V call is TRBV28, the J call TRBJ2-2; 9 bases align to TRBD1. Germline V gene data show CDR1 as MDHEN and CDR2 as SYDVKM. This CDR3 comprises 14 residues. V trimming: 8 bases; J trimming: 3 bases; junction bases outside the gene matches: 4. The CDR3 protein is CASHGTGYTGELFF. CDR3 bases: TGTGCCAGCCACGGGACAGGGTACACCGGGGAGCTGTTTTTT.

This clonotype was detected a few times. This chain uses TRBV20-1 with TRBJ1-2; 8 nucleotides agree with TRBD1. The V segment lost 3 bases and the J segment 6 bases; nucleotides outside the gene matches: 6. The CDR3 covers 13 residues. From germline, CDR1 is DFQATT and CDR2 SNEGSKA (reference sequence). The CDR3 DNA is TGCAGTGCTAGGGGGACAGGTCTGGATGGCTACACCTTC. This sequence encodes CSARGTGLDGYTF.

There are a few counts of this clonotype. The rearrangement joins TRBV12-5 to TRBJ2-1; 10 nucleotides line up with TRBD2. Per germline, CDR1 LGHNT and CDR2 FRNRAP. V shed 4 bases, J shed 6 bases, and the junction held 9 bases outside the gene matches. CDR3 size: 16 residues. The CDR3 nucleotides are TGTGCTAGTGGTTGGGCTAGCGGGAGTTTTGGCAATGAGCAGTTCTTC. The encoded protein is CASGWASGSFGNEQFF.

V gene TRBV20-1 combines with J gene TRBJ2-7; D might be TRBD2 (5 bases). Germline V gene sequence: CDR1 DFQATT, CDR2 SNEGSKA (reference sequence). The CDR3 consists of 14 residues. The V gene lost 3 bases and the J gene lost 4 bases, with 16 bases spanning the gap. The CDR3 DNA follows: TGCAGTGCTAGTCCTCCGGGTCGAGGGTACGAGCAGTACTTC. Translation: CSASPPGRGYEQYF.

The sample holds a few counts of this clonotype. The chain has TRBV28 and TRBJ2-2, with D unresolved. This CDR3 comprises 16 residues. The germline V gene encodes CDR1 MDHEN and CDR2 SYDVKM. The CDR3 protein is CSSARSPKLNTGELFF. The CDR3 bases are TGTAGTTCTGCGCGGTCGCCTAAGTTGAACACCGGGGAGCTGTTTTTT.

In DNA form, the CDR3 reads TGTGCCAGCACGACAGAACCCTTAACTATGGTGAGCTACACCTTC. Translated, it gives CASTTEPLTMVSYTF. The genes are TRBV6-1 and TRBJ1-2, with a tentative D call TRBD1 (5 bases). The germline V gene has CDR1 MNHNS and CDR2 SASEGT. Deletions cut 7 bases from V and 9 bases from J, with 24 bases between. The length of the CDR3 is 15 residues.

This clonotype has more than one count but fewer than ten. The J gene is TRBJ2-3, the V gene TRBV7-2; 7 positions agree with TRBD2. V was clipped by 5 bases and J by 7 bases; unmatched bases: 9. The CDR3 has 14 residues. CDR1 and CDR2 (germline): SGHTA, FQGNSA. The CDR3, as DNA: TGTGCCAGCAGCCCCGGGACTAATGGATATACGCAGTATTTT. The encoded protein is CASSPGTNGYTQYF.

This clonotype was found a few times. The chain's CDR3 is CSEEAGGVDTQYF. CDR3 DNA sequence: TGCAGTGAAGAAGCGGGAGGGGTGGATACGCAGTATTTT. The chain has TRBV20-1 and TRBJ2-3; 10 bases match TRBD2. Germline trimming cut 7 bases from V and 6 bases from J; bases unmatched to any gene: 7. Germline CDR1 and CDR2: DFQATT and SNEGSKA (reference sequence). CDR3 size: 13 residues.

The chain employs TRBV24-1 and TRBJ2-1, with no clear D. Germline CDR1 and CDR2: KGHDR and SFDVKD. Trimming took 3 bases from V and 8 from J, leaving 7 bases between them. This CDR3 comprises 12 residues. The CDR3 DNA reads TGTGCCACCAGTGATCCCCTTTATGAGCAGTTCTTC. It specifies CATSDPLYEQFF.

This clonotype was observed at least ten times. This sequence joins TRBV18 and TRBJ2-7; tentatively, D is TRBD2 (6 bases). The CDR3 length is 14 residues. V was shortened by 6 bases and J by 2 bases, with 14 bases between the two germline ends. Per the germline V gene, CDR1 is KGHSH and CDR2 is LQKENI. The CDR3 region has the DNA TGTGCCAGCTCCTCCGGGACTGGGACCTACGAGCAGTACTTC. It encodes CASSSGTGTYEQYF.

This clonotype appeared a few times. The chain's CDR3 is CASHRGGETQYF. CDR3 bases: TGTGCCAGCCATAGGGGGGGGGAGACCCAGTACTTC. The V gene is TRBV7-8, the J gene TRBJ2-5, with D maybe TRBD2 (7 bases). V was clipped by 8 bases and J by 5 bases, with 12 bases between them. CDR1 SGHVS and CDR2 FQNEAQ come from the germline V gene. The CDR3 loop spans 12 amino acids.

J is TRBJ1-5 and V is TRBV28; 7 nucleotides match TRBD1. CDR1 is MDHEN, CDR2 SYDVKM, per germline. After removal of 7 bases from V and 4 bases from J, the junction contained 13 bases not matched to a gene. The CDR3 length is 16 residues. In nucleotides, the CDR3 is TGTGCCAGCATGAACAGGGGCGGGGCTGGGAATCAGCCCCAGCATTTT. This translates into CASMNRGGAGNQPQHF.

This clonotype is a singleton in its sample. This chain connects TRBV6-6 to TRBJ2-7, with a possible D match to TRBD2 (6 bases). This CDR3 is built from 13 residues. The V end lost 8 bases, the J end lost 3 bases, and 14 bases lay between the germline ends. Germline loops: CDR1 MNHNY, CDR2 SVGAGI (reference sequence). The CDR3 nucleotides are TGTGCCAGCGGATCTCGGGAGCACTACGAGCAGTACTTC. This codes for CASGSREHYEQYF.

This sequence joins TRBV20-1 and TRBJ2-1; the match to TRBD2 covers 10 bases. The V gene end was trimmed by 5 bases and the J gene end by 8 bases; junction bases not matched to a gene: 15. The germline V gene has CDR1 DFQATT and CDR2 SNEGSKA (reference sequence). This CDR3 spans 16 amino acids. DNA for the CDR3: TGCAGTGCTCCTGCTAGCGGGAGATCGTTTGGAGATGAGCAGTTCTTC. This encodes CSAPASGRSFGDEQFF.

V and J are TRBV3-1 and TRBJ2-1; D is uncertain. CDR3 size: 13 residues. In germline, CDR1 is LGHDT, CDR2 YNNKEL (reference sequence). V gave up 4 bases and J gave up 6 bases, with 10 bases separating them. Written as DNA, the CDR3 is TGTGCCAGCAGCCGACGGATGGGCAATGAGCAGTTCTTC. This codes for CASSRRMGNEQFF.

The chain recombines TRBV27 with TRBJ2-1, with a possible D match to TRBD2 (6 bases). The germline V gene has CDR1 MNHEY and CDR2 SMNVEV (reference sequence). Deletions cut 1 base from V and 3 bases from J, with 13 bases between. The CDR3 is made up of 16 amino acids. The CDR3 reads CASSLFRGKSYNEQFF. CDR3 bases: TGTGCCAGCAGTTTATTCCGGGGGAAAAGCTACAATGAGCAGTTCTTC.

This clonotype was detected ten times or more. The gene calls are TRBV6-5 and TRBJ1-6; D is uncertain. The V gene lost 7 bases and the J gene lost 5 bases, with 21 bases spanning the gap. Germline values: CDR1 MNHEY, CDR2 SVGAGI. The CDR3 covers 17 residues. CDR3 residues: CASILGGSIHNNSPLHF. CDR3 in DNA: TGTGCCAGCATACTTGGAGGTTCAATCCATAATAATTCACCCCTCCACTTT.

This clonotype turned up a few times. The rearrangement links TRBV20-1 to TRBJ2-3; 8 nucleotides align to TRBD2. The germline CDR1 and CDR2 sequences are DFQATT and SNEGSKA (reference sequence). This CDR3 contains 15 residues. CDR3 DNA: TGCAGAGCATCAGCGGGAGTCGTGGGCACAGATACGCAGTATTTT. Its translation is CRASAGVVGTDTQYF.

This clonotype was counted between two and nine times. The V call is TRBV5-1, the J call TRBJ2-6; D is perhaps TRBD2 (6 bases). This CDR3 region has 15 residues. Per germline, CDR1 SGHRS and CDR2 YFSETQ. Trimming removed 4 bases at V and 1 base at J, with 9 bases between. DNA of the CDR3: TGCGCCAGCAGCCCGGAGGGGTCTGGGGCCAACGTCCTGACTTTC. Protein product: CASSPEGSGANVLTF.

This clonotype occurred a few times. The chain joins TRBV11-2 to TRBJ2-5; the match to TRBD2 covers 8 bases. CDR1 SGHAT and CDR2 FQNNGV come from the germline V gene. The CDR3 spans 14 residues. The junction had 3 bases not matched to a gene; V was cut back by 1 base and J by 5 bases. The CDR3 loop reads CASSLVREVETQYF. The CDR3 DNA reads TGTGCCAGCAGCTTAGTGCGGGAGGTGGAGACCCAGTACTTC. The variable domain in full, completed from reference TRBV11-2 and TRBJ2-5, reads EAGVAQSPRYKIIEKRQSVAFWCNPISGHATLYWYQQILGQGPKLLIQFQNNGVVDDSQLPKDRFSAERLKGVDSTLKIQPAKLEDSAVYLCASSLVREVETQYFGPGTRLLVL.

This clonotype appeared many times. The J gene is TRBJ1-5, the V gene TRBV5-1, with TRBD1 as a possible D gene (5 bases). Per germline, CDR1 SGHRS and CDR2 YFSETQ. Trimming took 6 bases from V and 5 from J, leaving 15 bases between them. This CDR3 has 14 amino acids. The CDR3 protein is CASNLSGLDQPQHF. Written as DNA, the CDR3 is TGCGCCAGCAATTTATCGGGACTCGATCAGCCCCAGCATTTT. Complete variable domain (other parts from reference TRBV5-1 and TRBJ1-5): KAGVTQTPRYLIKTRGQQVTLSCSPISGHRSVSWYQQTPGQGLQFLFEYFSETQRNKGNFPGRFSGRQFSNSRSEMNVSTLELGDSALYLCASNLSGLDQPQHFGDGTRLSIL.

The genes are TRBV5-1 and TRBJ2-3; TRBD2 aligns across 8 bases. CDR3 size: 17 residues. From germline, CDR1 is SGHRS and CDR2 YFSETQ. The junction had 16 bases not matched to a gene; V was cut back by 1 base and J by 9 bases. This chain's CDR3 is CASSLFYRREAHRTQYF. CDR3 bases: TGCGCCAGCAGCTTGTTTTACCGGCGGGAGGCCCATAGAACGCAGTATTTT.

This clonotype was recorded a few times. The rearrangement uses TRBV7-2 and TRBJ2-1; 8 bases map to TRBD1. V shed 2 bases and J 5 bases; nucleotides not matched to a gene: 11. CDR3 size: 17 residues. The germline V gene encodes CDR1 SGHTA and CDR2 FQGNSA. CDR3 loop: CASSLTAGGYLNNEQFF. As DNA, the CDR3 is TGTGCCAGCAGCTTAACCGCAGGGGGCTACCTAAACAATGAGCAGTTCTTC.